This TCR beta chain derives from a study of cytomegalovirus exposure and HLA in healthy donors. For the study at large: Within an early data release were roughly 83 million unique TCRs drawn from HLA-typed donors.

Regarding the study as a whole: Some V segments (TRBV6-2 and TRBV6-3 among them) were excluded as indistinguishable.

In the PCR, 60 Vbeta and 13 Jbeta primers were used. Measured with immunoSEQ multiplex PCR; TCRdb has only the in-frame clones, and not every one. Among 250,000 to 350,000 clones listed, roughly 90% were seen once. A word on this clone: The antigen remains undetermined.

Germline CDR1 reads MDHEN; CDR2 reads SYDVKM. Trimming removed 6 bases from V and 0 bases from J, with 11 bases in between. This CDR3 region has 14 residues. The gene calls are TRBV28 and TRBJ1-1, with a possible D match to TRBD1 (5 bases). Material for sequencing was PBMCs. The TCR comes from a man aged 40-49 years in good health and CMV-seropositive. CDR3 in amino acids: CASSRVRMNTEAFF. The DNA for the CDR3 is TGTGCCAGCAGCAGGGTTAGGATGAACACTGAAGCTTTCTTT.